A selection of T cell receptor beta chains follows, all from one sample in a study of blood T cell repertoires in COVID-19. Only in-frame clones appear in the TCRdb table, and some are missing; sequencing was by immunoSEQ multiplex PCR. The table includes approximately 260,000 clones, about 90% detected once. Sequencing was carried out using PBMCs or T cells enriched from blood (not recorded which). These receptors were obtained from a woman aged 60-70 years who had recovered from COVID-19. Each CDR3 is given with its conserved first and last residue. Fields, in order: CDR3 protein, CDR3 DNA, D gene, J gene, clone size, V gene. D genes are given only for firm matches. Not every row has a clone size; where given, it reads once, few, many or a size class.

CASSLGNDRGPGEQFF,TGTGCCAGCAGTTTAGGGAACGACAGGGGACCGGGTGAGCAGTTCTTC,TRBD1,TRBJ2-1,-,TRBV27
CASSYFAGGALGEQFF,TGTGCCAGCAGTTACTTTGCGGGGGGCGCCCTAGGGGAGCAGTTCTTC,TRBD2,TRBJ2-1,-,TRBV6-5
CASSLDYSGANVLTF,TGTGCCAGCAGCCTAGACTACTCTGGGGCCAACGTCCTGACTTTC,-,TRBJ2-6,-,TRBV14
CASSVDSGSSYNEQFF,TGTGCCAGCAGCGTGGATAGCGGGAGCTCCTACAATGAGCAGTTCTTC,TRBD2,TRBJ2-1,-,TRBV9
CASSSAPAAYNEQFF,TGTGCCAGCAGCTCCGCTCCGGCGGCCTACAATGAGCAGTTCTTC,-,TRBJ2-1,-,TRBV7-2
CASSQGDRGGNSPLHF,TGTGCCAGCAGTCAAGGAGACAGGGGAGGAAATTCACCCCTCCACTTT,TRBD1,TRBJ1-6,-,TRBV3-1/TRBV3-2
CASSIYRGSTEAFF,TGTGCCAGCAGCATCTACAGGGGGAGCACTGAAGCTTTCTTT,TRBD1,TRBJ1-1,-,TRBV11-3
CASSVGLAGNFYNEQFF,TGCGCCAGCAGCGTGGGACTAGCGGGGAATTTCTACAATGAGCAGTTCTTC,TRBD2,TRBJ2-1,-,TRBV5-1
CASSQGPGPWAEAFF,TGTGCCAGCAGCCAGGGGCCGGGGCCGTGGGCTGAAGCTTTCTTT,-,TRBJ1-1,-,TRBV7-2
CASSPDGTNTGELFF,TGTGCCAGCAGCCCTGACGGGACGAACACCGGGGAGCTGTTTTTT,-,TRBJ2-2,-,TRBV11-3
CASSYIGPTETQYF,TGTGCCAGCAGTTACATTGGCCCCACGGAGACCCAGTACTTC,-,TRBJ2-5,-,TRBV6-2/TRBV6-3
CASSLGRNTEAFF,TGTGCCAGCAGTTTAGGTAGGAACACTGAAGCTTTCTTT,-,TRBJ1-1,-,TRBV12-3/TRBV12-4
CATSSKRGSSYNEQFF,TGTGCCACCAGTTCTAAGCGGGGAAGCTCCTACAATGAGCAGTTCTTC,TRBD2,TRBJ2-1,-,TRBV24-1
CASSHSDRDNSPLHF,TGTGCCAGCAGCCATAGTGACAGGGATAATTCACCCCTCCACTTT,TRBD1,TRBJ1-6,-,TRBV3-1/TRBV3-2
CASSVSPGSNQPQHF,TGTGCCAGCAGCGTATCCCCGGGGAGCAATCAGCCCCAGCATTTT,-,TRBJ1-5,-,TRBV9
CASSLAEGAGADTQYF,TGCGCCAGCAGCTTGGCCGAAGGGGCGGGGGCAGATACGCAGTATTTT,TRBD2,TRBJ2-3,-,TRBV5-1
CASSTTGANVLTF,TGTGCCAGCTCAACAACTGGGGCCAACGTCCTGACTTTC,-,TRBJ2-6,-,TRBV18
CASSHYEQYF,TGTGCCAGCAGTCACTACGAGCAGTACTTC,-,TRBJ2-7,-,TRBV28
CATRQGPRGTEAFF,TGTGCCACCAGACAGGGGCCTCGTGGCACTGAAGCTTTCTTT,TRBD1,TRBJ1-1,-,TRBV24-1
CASSPRSGGTNGYTF,TGTGCCAGCAGCCCCCGTTCCGGCGGGACGAATGGCTACACCTTC,-,TRBJ1-2,-,TRBV13
CASSIPGGQGGYTF,TGTGCCAGTAGTATCCCAGGGGGACAGGGCGGCTACACCTTC,TRBD1,TRBJ1-2,-,TRBV19
CASNGGGTGNTIYF,TGTGCCAGCAACGGGGGGGGTACTGGAAACACCATATATTTT,-,TRBJ1-3,-,TRBV5-4
CAWSRGGLDTQYF,TGTGCCTGGAGTCGGGGGGGACTAGATACGCAGTATTTT,TRBD2,TRBJ2-3,few,TRBV30
CASSYSGTSSGNTIYF,TGTGCCAGCAGTTACTCCGGGACATCCTCTGGAAACACCATATATTTT,-,TRBJ1-3,-,TRBV6-5